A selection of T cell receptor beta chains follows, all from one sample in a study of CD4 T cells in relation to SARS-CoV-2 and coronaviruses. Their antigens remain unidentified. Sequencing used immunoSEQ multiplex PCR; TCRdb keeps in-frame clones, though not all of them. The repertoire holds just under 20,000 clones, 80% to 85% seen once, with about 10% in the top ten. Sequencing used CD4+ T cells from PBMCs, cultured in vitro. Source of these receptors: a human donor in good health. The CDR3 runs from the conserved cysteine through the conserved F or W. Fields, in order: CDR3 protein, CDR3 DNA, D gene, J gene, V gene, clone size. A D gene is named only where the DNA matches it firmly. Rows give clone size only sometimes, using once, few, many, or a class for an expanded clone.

CDR3 protein: CASSQKTGGYTDTQYF
CDR3 DNA: TGTGCCAGCAGCCAAAAGACAGGAGGCTACACAGATACGCAGTATTTT
D gene: .
J gene: TRBJ2-3
V gene: TRBV14
clone size: .

CDR3 protein: CASSLQTGTGDYGYTF
CDR3 DNA: TGTGCCAGTAGTCTTCAAACCGGGACAGGGGATTATGGCTACACCTTC
D gene: TRBD1
J gene: TRBJ1-2
V gene: TRBV19
clone size: .

CDR3 protein: CASSQDASMARYGYTF
CDR3 DNA: TGCGCCAGCAGCCAAGACGCTAGTATGGCCCGCTATGGCTACACCTTC
D gene: .
J gene: TRBJ1-2
V gene: TRBV4-1
clone size: .

CDR3 protein: CASSRGQLGGGEETQYF
CDR3 DNA: TGTGCCAGTAGTCGTGGACAACTGGGTGGGGGCGAAGAGACCCAGTACTTC
D gene: .
J gene: TRBJ2-5
V gene: TRBV19
clone size: once

CDR3 protein: CASSFLGNEQYF
CDR3 DNA: TGTGCCAGCAGCTTCCTAGGGAACGAGCAGTACTTC
D gene: .
J gene: TRBJ2-7
V gene: TRBV5-4
clone size: .

CDR3 protein: CASSEVRSGNTIYF
CDR3 DNA: TGTGCCAGCAGTGAAGTCAGGTCTGGAAACACCATATATTTT
D gene: .
J gene: TRBJ1-3
V gene: TRBV2
clone size: .

CDR3 protein: CASRRDRNTEAFF
CDR3 DNA: TGTGCCAGTAGGCGGGACAGGAACACTGAAGCTTTCTTT
D gene: TRBD1
J gene: TRBJ1-1
V gene: TRBV19
clone size: .

CDR3 protein: CACQGQGFEKLFF
CDR3 DNA: TGTGCCTGTCAAGGTCAGGGTTTTGAAAAACTGTTTTTT
D gene: .
J gene: TRBJ1-4
V gene: TRBV30
clone size: once

CDR3 protein: CASSPGGANTGELFF
CDR3 DNA: TGTGCCAGCAGTCCGGGGGGGGCGAACACCGGGGAGCTGTTTTTT
D gene: TRBD2
J gene: TRBJ2-2
V gene: TRBV3-1/TRBV3-2
clone size: .

CDR3 protein: CATGTGGHEQYF
CDR3 DNA: TGTGCCACCGGGACAGGGGGGCACGAGCAGTACTTC
D gene: TRBD1
J gene: TRBJ2-7
V gene: TRBV10-3
clone size: .

CDR3 protein: CASNVQGNTGELFF
CDR3 DNA: TGTGCCAGCAACGTACAGGGGAACACCGGGGAGCTGTTTTTT
D gene: .
J gene: TRBJ2-2
V gene: TRBV2
clone size: .

CDR3 protein: CASSILGTLGEKLFF
CDR3 DNA: TGTGCCAGTAGTATCCTGGGAACCCTTGGGGAAAAACTGTTTTTT
D gene: .
J gene: TRBJ1-4
V gene: TRBV19
clone size: .

CDR3 protein: CASSLAETQYF
CDR3 DNA: TGTGCCAGCAGCTTGGCGGAGACCCAGTACTTC
D gene: .
J gene: TRBJ2-5
V gene: TRBV5-6
clone size: .

CDR3 protein: CASSLRDRGRDEQYF
CDR3 DNA: TGCGCCAGCAGCCTGCGGGACAGGGGGCGCGACGAGCAGTACTTC
D gene: TRBD1
J gene: TRBJ2-7
V gene: TRBV5-1
clone size: .

CDR3 protein: CASSVVSGRYGYTF
CDR3 DNA: TGTGCCAGCAGCGTTGTGTCAGGCCGATATGGCTACACCTTC
D gene: .
J gene: TRBJ1-2
V gene: TRBV2
clone size: .

CDR3 protein: CASSLSGVPYNEQFF
CDR3 DNA: TGTGCCAGCAGCCTTAGCGGGGTCCCCTACAATGAGCAGTTCTTC
D gene: TRBD2
J gene: TRBJ2-1
V gene: TRBV7-3
clone size: .

CDR3 protein: CASSYSGDTEAFF
CDR3 DNA: TGTGCCAGCAGCTACTCAGGGGACACTGAAGCTTTCTTT
D gene: .
J gene: TRBJ1-1
V gene: TRBV7-9
clone size: .

CDR3 protein: CASSGYPDSPLHF
CDR3 DNA: TGTGCCAGCAGTGGATATCCTGATTCACCCCTCCACTTT
D gene: .
J gene: TRBJ1-6
V gene: TRBV27
clone size: few

CDR3 protein: CASSTSGGADEKLFF
CDR3 DNA: TGTGCCAGCTCCACTTCGGGAGGGGCCGACGAAAAACTGTTTTTT
D gene: .
J gene: TRBJ1-4
V gene: TRBV18
clone size: .

CDR3 protein: CASSPRQSPSGNTIYF
CDR3 DNA: TGTGCCAGCTCACCCCGACAGTCACCATCTGGAAACACCATATATTTT
D gene: .
J gene: TRBJ1-3
V gene: TRBV18
clone size: .

CDR3 protein: CAISESQDRNEQFF
CDR3 DNA: TGTGCCATCAGTGAGTCCCAGGACAGGAATGAGCAGTTCTTC
D gene: TRBD1
J gene: TRBJ2-1
V gene: TRBV10-3
clone size: .

CDR3 protein: CASSYSFSLTGNGYTF
CDR3 DNA: TGTGCCAGCAGTTACTCGTTTTCGCTCACAGGGAATGGCTACACCTTC
D gene: .
J gene: TRBJ1-2
V gene: TRBV6-2/TRBV6-3
clone size: .

CDR3 protein: CASSPQGWDIQYF
CDR3 DNA: TGTGCCAGCTCACCACAGGGGTGGGACATTCAGTACTTC
D gene: .
J gene: TRBJ2-4
V gene: TRBV18
clone size: .

CDR3 protein: CASTQLAGGAGELFF
CDR3 DNA: TGTGCCAGCACTCAACTAGCGGGAGGGGCCGGGGAGCTGTTTTTT
D gene: TRBD2
J gene: TRBJ2-2
V gene: TRBV11-2
clone size: .

CDR3 protein: CASSYSGTGGNQPQHF
CDR3 DNA: TGTGCCAGCAGTTACTCCGGGACAGGGGGCAATCAGCCCCAGCATTTT
D gene: TRBD1
J gene: TRBJ1-5
V gene: TRBV6-5
clone size: .

CDR3 protein: CASSSTGTPVESPLHF
CDR3 DNA: TGTGCCAGCAGTTCAACCGGGACCCCGGTCGAGTCACCCCTCCACTTT
D gene: .
J gene: TRBJ1-6
V gene: TRBV6-5
clone size: once

CDR3 protein: CATSDSGVETQYF
CDR3 DNA: TGTGCCACCAGTGATTCTGGGGTTGAGACCCAGTACTTC
D gene: .
J gene: TRBJ2-5
V gene: TRBV24-1
clone size: .

CDR3 protein: CASSGWGVSYGYTF
CDR3 DNA: TGTGCCAGCAGCGGATGGGGGGTAAGCTATGGCTACACCTTC
D gene: .
J gene: TRBJ1-2
V gene: TRBV5-6
clone size: few

CDR3 protein: CASGLVRADLSNQPQHF
CDR3 DNA: TGTGCTAGTGGTTTGGTAAGGGCAGATCTTAGCAATCAGCCCCAGCATTTT
D gene: .
J gene: TRBJ1-5
V gene: TRBV12-5
clone size: .

CDR3 protein: CASSGPGSGGHPSTDTQYF
CDR3 DNA: TGTGCCAGTAGTGGTCCCGGTAGCGGGGGCCACCCTAGCACAGATACGCAGTATTTT
D gene: TRBD2
J gene: TRBJ2-3
V gene: TRBV19
clone size: once

CDR3 protein: CASSSAGTGVKETQYF
CDR3 DNA: TGTGCCAGTAGTTCGGCCGGGACAGGGGTGAAAGAGACCCAGTACTTC
D gene: TRBD1
J gene: TRBJ2-5
V gene: TRBV19
clone size: .

CDR3 protein: CASSQVPLRGINQPQHF
CDR3 DNA: TGCGCCAGCAGCCAAGTGCCTTTACGGGGGATCAATCAGCCCCAGCATTTT
D gene: .
J gene: TRBJ1-5
V gene: TRBV4-1
clone size: few

CDR3 protein: CASSVGYSNQPQHF
CDR3 DNA: TGTGCCAGCAGCGTAGGTTATAGCAATCAGCCCCAGCATTTT
D gene: .
J gene: TRBJ1-5
V gene: TRBV9
clone size: .

CDR3 protein: CASSPLGGGGETQYF
CDR3 DNA: TGTGCCAGCTCACCTCTCGGAGGGGGCGGGGAGACCCAGTACTTC
D gene: .
J gene: TRBJ2-5
V gene: TRBV18
clone size: few

CDR3 protein: CASNGGVSYNEQFF
CDR3 DNA: TGTGCCAGTAATGGCGGGGTCTCCTACAATGAGCAGTTCTTC
D gene: .
J gene: TRBJ2-1
V gene: TRBV19
clone size: .

CDR3 protein: CASSQAPTGKNQPQHF
CDR3 DNA: TGTGCCAGCAGCCAAGCCCCGACAGGGAAGAATCAGCCCCAGCATTTT
D gene: TRBD1
J gene: TRBJ1-5
V gene: TRBV3-1/TRBV3-2
clone size: once

CDR3 protein: CASSNWDNSPLHF
CDR3 DNA: TGTGCCAGTAGTAACTGGGACAACTCACCCCTCCACTTT
D gene: .
J gene: TRBJ1-6
V gene: TRBV19
clone size: .

CDR3 protein: CASSPTPQGVKEKLFF
CDR3 DNA: TGTGCCAGCAGTCCGACCCCACAGGGGGTGAAGGAAAAACTGTTTTTT
D gene: TRBD1
J gene: TRBJ1-4
V gene: TRBV27
clone size: .

CDR3 protein: CASSPGLAGGLQETQYF
CDR3 DNA: TGTGCCAGCAGCCCTGGACTAGCGGGAGGACTTCAAGAGACCCAGTACTTC
D gene: TRBD2
J gene: TRBJ2-5
V gene: TRBV3-1/TRBV3-2
clone size: .

CDR3 protein: CASSPINRGYTF
CDR3 DNA: TGTGCCAGCAGCCCTATAAACCGGGGCTACACCTTC
D gene: .
J gene: TRBJ1-2
V gene: TRBV7-2
clone size: .

CDR3 protein: CASSSGSGWVVETQYF
CDR3 DNA: TGTGCCAGCAGCTCAGGGAGCGGCTGGGTAGTAGAGACCCAGTACTTC
D gene: .
J gene: TRBJ2-5
V gene: TRBV5-8
clone size: .

CDR3 protein: CACRGQMNTEAFF
CDR3 DNA: TGTGCCTGTCGGGGACAGATGAACACTGAAGCTTTCTTT
D gene: TRBD1
J gene: TRBJ1-1
V gene: TRBV30
clone size: .